A single sample gave rise to the 7 T cell receptor beta chains below, sequenced in a study of blood T cell repertoires in COVID-19 (dated by TCRdb to 2019 to 2021). The library was generated by the immunoSEQ multiplex PCR assay. TCRdb stores this immuneACCESS table with in-frame sequences only. Part of the clones is absent; in the studies checked, under half of the shortfall reflects unresolved V genes, and no reason is known for the rest. The sample yields some 89,000 clones; around 80% were counted once. The top ten hold 6% to 8.5% of the sample. Sequenced material: peripheral blood. The receptors here all came from a man in his 70s with acute or convalescent COVID-19.

The chain employs TRBV5-6 and TRBJ2-6; 7 nucleotides line up with TRBD1. This CDR3 comprises 17 residues. Germline lookup yields CDR1 SGHDT and CDR2 YYEEEE. The junction had 11 bases not matched to a gene; V was cut back by 6 bases and J by 2 bases. The CDR3 loop reads CASTLFGTEAGANVLTF. The CDR3 DNA reads as TGTGCCAGCACCCTATTTGGGACAGAGGCTGGGGCCAACGTCCTGACTTTC.

The genes are TRBV3-1 (or the pseudogene TRBV3-2) and TRBJ2-1; TRBD2 matches at 12 bases. CDR1 is LGHDT, CDR2 YNNKEL, per germline (reference sequence). CDR3 length: 15 amino acids. J lost 5 bases, V lost 5 bases, and 4 bases had no gene match. CDR3 in DNA: TGTGCCAGCAGCGTGGGACTAGCGGGCGACAATGAGCAGTTCTTC. This gives the protein CASSVGLAGDNEQFF.

This clone has just a few counts. The chain is built from TRBV27 and TRBJ2-1; 9 bases match TRBD2. The trim removed 0 bases at V and 9 bases at J, leaving 9 bases unmatched. The CDR3 sequence is 16 residues long. CDR1 is MNHEY and CDR2 is SMNVEV in the germline V gene (reference sequence). The CDR3 bases are TGTGCCAGCAGTTTATCGCTAGCGGGGCCCTACGTTGAGCAGTTCTTC. Its translation is CASSLSLAGPYVEQFF.

Of note for this clone: The same CDR3 arises from other DNA sequences in this sample as well. The V and J genes are TRBV28 and TRBJ1-5, with D hard to call. The germline V and J ends were trimmed by 5 bases and 4 bases, with 3 bases remaining between them. The CDR3 is 11 residues long. Germline V gene sequence: CDR1 MDHEN, CDR2 SYDVKM. In nucleotides, the CDR3 is TGTGCCAGCAGTCCTAATCAGCCCCAGCATTTT. Protein product: CASSPNQPQHF.

The genes are TRBV6-1 and TRBJ1-1; the D gene is possibly TRBD1 (5 bases). The CDR3 spans 13 residues. Trimming pared 1 base from V and 10 bases from J, leaving 13 bases between. Germline values: CDR1 MNHNS, CDR2 SASEGT. CDR3 loop: CASSEGGGVAAFF. The CDR3 bases are TGTGCCAGCAGTGAAGGTGGAGGGGTCGCAGCTTTCTTT.

The chain recombines TRBV24-1 with TRBJ2-6; D perhaps matches TRBD1 (5 bases). Germline-derived CDR1 and CDR2 are KGHDR and SFDVKD. Trimming left V 3 bases short and J 4 bases short, with 12 bases between. The CDR3 totals 16 residues. The CDR3: CATSDPARVGANVLTF. Written as DNA, the CDR3 is TGTGCCACCAGTGATCCCGCCAGGGTCGGGGCCAACGTCCTGACTTTC.

The CDR3 spells CASSLASGRHNEQFF. The CDR3 DNA follows: TGCGCCAGCAGCTTGGCTAGCGGGAGACACAATGAGCAGTTCTTC. The chain links TRBV5-1 to TRBJ2-1; 10 bases fit TRBD2. There are 15 residues in the CDR3. Germline V gives CDR1 SGHRS, CDR2 YFSETQ. V lost 0 bases to trimming and J lost 5 bases; unmatched junction nucleotides: 2. Using reference TRBV5-1 and TRBJ2-1 for the parts outside the CDR3, the full variable domain is KAGVTQTPRYLIKTRGQQVTLSCSPISGHRSVSWYQQTPGQGLQFLFEYFSETQRNKGNFPGRFSGRQFSNSRSEMNVSTLELGDSALYLCASSLASGRHNEQFFGPGTRLTVL.